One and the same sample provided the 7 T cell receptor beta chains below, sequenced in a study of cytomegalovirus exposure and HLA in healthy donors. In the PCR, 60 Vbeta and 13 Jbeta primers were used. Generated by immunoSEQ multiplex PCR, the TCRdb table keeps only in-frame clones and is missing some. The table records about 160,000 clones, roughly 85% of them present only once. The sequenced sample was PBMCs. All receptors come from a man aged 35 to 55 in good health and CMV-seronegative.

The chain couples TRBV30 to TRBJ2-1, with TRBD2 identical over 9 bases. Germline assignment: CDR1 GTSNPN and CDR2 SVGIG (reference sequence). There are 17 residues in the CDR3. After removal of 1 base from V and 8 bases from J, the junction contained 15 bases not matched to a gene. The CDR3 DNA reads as TGTGCCTGGAGTGATGCGGGAGGGCAGGTGGGGGTATATGAGCAGTTCTTC. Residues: CAWSDAGGQVGVYEQFF. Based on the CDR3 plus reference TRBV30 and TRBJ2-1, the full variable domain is SQTIHQWPATLVQPVGSPLSLECTVEGTSNPNLYWYRQAAGRGLQLLFYSVGIGQISSEVPQNLSASRPQDRQFILSSKKLLLSDSGFYLCAWSDAGGQVGVYEQFFGPGTRLTVL.

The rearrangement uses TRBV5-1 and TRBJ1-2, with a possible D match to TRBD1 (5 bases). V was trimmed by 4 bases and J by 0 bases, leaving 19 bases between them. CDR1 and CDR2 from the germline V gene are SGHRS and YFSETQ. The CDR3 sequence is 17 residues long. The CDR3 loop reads CASSRTGDRPANYGYTF. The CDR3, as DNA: TGCGCCAGCAGCCGAACCGGAGACAGACCCGCTAACTATGGCTACACCTTC.

CDR3 coding DNA: TGTGCCAGCAAGATAGAGCGATACACAGATACGCAGTATTTT. Protein product: CASKIERYTDTQYF. This chain uses TRBV27 with TRBJ2-3; D not resolved. Trimming pared 7 bases from V and 2 bases from J, leaving 13 bases between. The CDR3 extends over 14 amino acids. Germline V gene data show CDR1 as MNHEY and CDR2 as SMNVEV (reference sequence).

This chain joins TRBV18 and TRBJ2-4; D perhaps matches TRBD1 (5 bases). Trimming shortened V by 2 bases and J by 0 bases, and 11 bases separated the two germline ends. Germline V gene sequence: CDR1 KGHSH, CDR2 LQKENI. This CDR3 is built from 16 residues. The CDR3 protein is CASSPDRTIAKNIQYF. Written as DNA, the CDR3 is TGTGCCAGCTCACCAGACAGAACTATAGCCAAAAACATTCAGTACTTC.

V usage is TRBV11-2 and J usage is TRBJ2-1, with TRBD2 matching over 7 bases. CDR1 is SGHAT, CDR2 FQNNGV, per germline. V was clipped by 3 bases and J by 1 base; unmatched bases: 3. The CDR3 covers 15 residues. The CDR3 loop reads CASSFRGGSYNEQFF. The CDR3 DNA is TGTGCCAGCAGCTTCCGCGGGGGATCCTACAATGAGCAGTTCTTC.

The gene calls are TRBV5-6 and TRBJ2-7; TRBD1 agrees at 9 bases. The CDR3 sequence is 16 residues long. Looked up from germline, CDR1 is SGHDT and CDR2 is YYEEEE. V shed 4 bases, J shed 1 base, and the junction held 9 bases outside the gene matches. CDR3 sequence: CASSLNGQGISYEQYF. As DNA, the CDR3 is TGTGCCAGCAGCCTGAACGGACAGGGGATATCCTACGAGCAGTACTTC. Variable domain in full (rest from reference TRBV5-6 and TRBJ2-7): DAGVTQSPTHLIKTRGQQVTLRCSPKSGHDTVSWYQQALGQGPQFIFQYYEEEERQRGNFPDRFSGHQFPNYSSELNVNALLLGDSALYLCASSLNGQGISYEQYFGPGTRLTVT.

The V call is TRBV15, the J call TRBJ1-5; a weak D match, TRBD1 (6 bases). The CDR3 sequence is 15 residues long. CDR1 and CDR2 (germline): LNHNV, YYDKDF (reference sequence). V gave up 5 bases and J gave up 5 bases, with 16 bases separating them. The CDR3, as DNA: TGTGCCACCAGCGAGGGGGACGGGCAGTATCAGCCCCAGCATTTT. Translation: CATSEGDGQYQPQHF. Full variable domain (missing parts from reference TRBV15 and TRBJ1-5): DAMVIQNPRYQVTQFGKPVTLSCSQTLNHNVMYWYQQKSSQAPKLLFHYYDKDFNNEADTPDNFQSRRPNTSFCFLDIRSPGLGDTAMYLCATSEGDGQYQPQHFGDGTRLSIL.